This T cell receptor (beta chain) is drawn from a study of glioma-infiltrating T cells after dendritic cell vaccination. On the study more broadly: Glioblastoma patients came from Phase I and II dendritic cell vaccination trials. Patients received autologous tumor lysate-pulsed dendritic cell vaccination between the early 2000s and the early 2010s.

The CDR3 contains 15 residues. Profiled with immunoSEQ multiplex PCR; TCRdb holds only in-frame clones, not every one. The sample holds over 90,000 clones, more than 80% seen once. J is TRBJ2-7 and V is TRBV7-5; the D call TRBD2 from the table was never checked on the DNA. TRBV7-5 is noted as a pseudogene. Source: blood, taken before dendritic cell vaccination. This receptor was taken from a human donor with glioblastoma. Here the CDR3 reads CARSLWNWEDYEQYF. CDR3 nucleotide sequence: TGTGCCAGAAGCTTATGGAACTGGGAGGATTACGAGCAGTACTTC.